The TCR beta chain under discussion was sequenced for a study of T cell responses to AZD1222 COVID-19 vaccine. Study-wide findings and caveats: Spike-wide coverage was observed for vaccine-associated CD4 TCRs, with dominant responses at 160-218 and 743-854. Donors were mostly white British, more females; clonal diversity possibly underestimated.

Note on this clone: Its specificity is not known.

Clones were sequenced by immunoSEQ multiplex PCR, and TCRdb holds only the in-frame ones, with some missing. The sample shows some 160,000 clones, around nine tenths of them seen only once. The trim removed 5 bases at V and 2 bases at J, leaving 2 bases unmatched. CDR3 length equals 13 residues. Per germline, CDR1 LNHDA and CDR2 SQIVND (reference sequence). This receptor was identified in an adult who received the AZD1222 COVID-19 vaccine. Source: peripheral blood, taken 28 days after the second AZD1222 dose. The chain recombines TRBV19 with TRBJ2-7; the match to TRBD1 covers 8 bases. This CDR3 reads CASSPGGTYEQYF. DNA of the CDR3: TGTGCCAGTAGTCCAGGGGGCACCTACGAGCAGTACTTC.